A selection of T cell receptor beta chains follows, all from one sample in a study of blood T cells in healthy people across ages. A single record per CDR3 protein comes from TCRdb applying MiXCR to the 5' RACE reads. The sample carries 850,000 or so distinct CDR3 sequences, 29% recorded once. Sequenced material: blood. The receptor set was obtained from a woman of 80 years or more in good health. Both conserved end residues are part of each CDR3. Fields, in order: V gene, J gene, D gene, clone size, CDR3 protein, CDR3 DNA. D genes are given only for firm matches. Expanded clones get a size class; other rows say once, few or many, or leave the size out.

V: TRBV6-2/TRBV6-3; J: TRBJ1-3; D: .; size: .; CDR3: CASSPGPSSGNTIYF; DNA: TGTGCCAGCAGTCCGGGACCGAGCTCTGGAAACACCATATATTTT
V: TRBV20-1; J: TRBJ2-3; D: TRBD2; size: many; CDR3: CSARDPLAGGFSSTDTQYF; DNA: TGCAGTGCTAGAGATCCCCTAGCGGGGGGCTTTTCTAGCACAGATACGCAGTATTTT
V: TRBV6-1; J: TRBJ1-2; D: .; size: few; CDR3: CASSELGGQRGYTF; DNA: TGTGCCAGCAGTGAACTGGGCGGCCAACGGGGCTACACCTTC
V: TRBV7-9; J: TRBJ2-7; D: TRBD2; size: many; CDR3: CASSSRLAGASLSYEQYF; DNA: TGTGCCAGCAGCTCTCGACTAGCGGGGGCCTCTCTCTCCTACGAGCAGTACTTC
V: TRBV18; J: TRBJ2-7; D: .; size: .; CDR3: CASLPTPGAHLYEQYF; DNA: TGTGCCAGCTTACCCACCCCTGGCGCCCACCTTTACGAGCAGTACTTC
V: TRBV11-2; J: TRBJ2-1; D: TRBD2; size: many; CDR3: CASSSPRTSGGATEQFF; DNA: TGTGCCAGCAGCTCACCGAGGACTAGCGGGGGGGCGACTGAGCAGTTCTTC
V: TRBV20-1; J: TRBJ2-7; D: .; size: .; CDR3: CSVPGPHSYEQYF; DNA: TGCAGTGTCCCAGGCCCACACTCCTACGAGCAGTACTTC
V: TRBV10-3; J: TRBJ2-7; D: TRBD2; size: many; CDR3: CAISDSSGSYEQYF; DNA: TGTGCCATCAGTGATTCTAGCGGGTCCTACGAGCAGTACTTC
V: TRBV6-2/TRBV6-3; J: TRBJ2-1; D: .; size: .; CDR3: CASIRMGSNEQFF; DNA: TGTGCCAGCATCCGCATGGGGTCCAATGAGCAGTTCTTC
V: TRBV10-3; J: TRBJ1-1; D: .; size: .; CDR3: CAISEAGTEAFF; DNA: TGTGCCATCAGCGAAGCGGGGACTGAAGCTTTCTTT
V: TRBV6-1; J: TRBJ1-1; D: .; size: .; CDR3: CASSERGDSTEAFF; DNA: TGTGCCAGCAGTGAAAGGGGGGATTCGACTGAAGCTTTCTTT
V: TRBV12-3/TRBV12-4; J: TRBJ2-3; D: .; size: .; CDR3: CASSPPLVSAADTEYF; DNA: TGTGCCAGCAGCCCCCCCCTCGTATCGGCCGCAGATACGGAGTATTTT
V: TRBV20-1; J: TRBJ1-2; D: .; size: many; CDR3: CSARKTSAENYGYTF; DNA: TGCAGTGCTAGGAAAACTTCAGCCGAGAACTATGGCTACACCTTC
V: TRBV4-3; J: TRBJ2-3; D: .; size: many; CDR3: CASSQDRLGPDTQYF; DNA: TGCGCCAGCAGCCAAGATAGGCTAGGCCCAGATACGCAGTATTTT
V: TRBV20-1; J: TRBJ1-2; D: TRBD1; size: many; CDR3: CSARPQGQGLDGYTF; DNA: TGCAGTGCTAGACCCCAAGGACAGGGACTGGATGGCTACACCTTC
V: TRBV4-3; J: TRBJ2-5; D: TRBD2; size: .; CDR3: CASSQDLGRGLAGRNEQYF; DNA: TGCGCCAGCAGCCAAGATCTTGGGAGAGGACTAGCGGGACGCAATGAGCAGTACTTC
V: TRBV24-1; J: TRBJ2-3; D: TRBD1; size: .; CDR3: CASSDSTGGIYTDTQYF; DNA: TGTGCCTCCAGTGATTCCACAGGGGGCATCTACACAGATACGCAGTATTTT
V: TRBV2; J: TRBJ1-5; D: .; size: .; CDR3: CASSLDTINQPQHF; DNA: TGTGCCAGCAGCCTCGACACAATCAATCAGCCCCAGCATTTT
V: TRBV29-1; J: TRBJ2-3; D: TRBD2; size: few; CDR3: CSVESLAGGTDTQYF; DNA: TGCAGCGTTGAAAGTCTAGCGGGGGGCACAGATACGCAGTATTTT
V: TRBV7-2; J: TRBJ1-1; D: TRBD1; size: many; CDR3: CASSLVTGWLNTEAFF; DNA: TGTGCCAGCAGCTTAGTGACAGGGTGGCTGAACACTGAAGCTTTCTTT
V: TRBV6-6; J: TRBJ1-5; D: TRBD1; size: .; CDR3: CASSREGQRNQPQHF; DNA: TGTGCCAGCAGTCGGGAGGGACAGAGAAATCAGCCCCAGCATTTT
V: TRBV7-3; J: TRBJ1-5; D: .; size: .; CDR3: CASSLTGSPGQPQHF; DNA: TGTGCCAGCAGCTTAACGGGGTCACCGGGTCAGCCCCAGCATTTT